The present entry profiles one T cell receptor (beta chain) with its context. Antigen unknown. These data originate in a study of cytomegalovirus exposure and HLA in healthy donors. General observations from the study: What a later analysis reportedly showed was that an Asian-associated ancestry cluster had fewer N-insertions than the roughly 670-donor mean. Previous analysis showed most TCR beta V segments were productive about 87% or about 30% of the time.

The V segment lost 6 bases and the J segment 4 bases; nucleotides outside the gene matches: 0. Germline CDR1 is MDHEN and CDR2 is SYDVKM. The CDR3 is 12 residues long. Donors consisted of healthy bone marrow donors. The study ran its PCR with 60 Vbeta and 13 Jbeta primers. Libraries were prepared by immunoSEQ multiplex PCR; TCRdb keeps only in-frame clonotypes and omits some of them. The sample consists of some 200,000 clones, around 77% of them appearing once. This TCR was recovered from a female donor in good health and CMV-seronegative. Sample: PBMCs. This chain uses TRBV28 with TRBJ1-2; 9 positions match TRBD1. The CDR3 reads CASRTGGYGYTF. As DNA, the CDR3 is TGTGCCAGCAGGACAGGGGGCTATGGCTACACCTTC.